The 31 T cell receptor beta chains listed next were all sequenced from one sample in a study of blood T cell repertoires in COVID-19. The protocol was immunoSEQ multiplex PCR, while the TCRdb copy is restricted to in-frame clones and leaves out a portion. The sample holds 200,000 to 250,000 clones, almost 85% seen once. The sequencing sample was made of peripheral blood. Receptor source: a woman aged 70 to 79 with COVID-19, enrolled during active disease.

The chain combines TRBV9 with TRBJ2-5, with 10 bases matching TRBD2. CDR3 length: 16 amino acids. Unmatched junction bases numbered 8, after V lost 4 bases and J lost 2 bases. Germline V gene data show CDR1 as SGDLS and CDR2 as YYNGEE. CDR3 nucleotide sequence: TGTGCCAGCAGCCCAGATGGACTAGCGGAACAAGAGACCCAGTACTTC. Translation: CASSPDGLAEQETQYF.

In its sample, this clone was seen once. CDR3 DNA sequence: TGTGCCAGCAGCTTAGGACCGGGAGGCACTGAAGCTTTCTTT. This gives the protein CASSLGPGGTEAFF. The chain couples TRBV11-2 to TRBJ1-1; D is unclear. Germline V CDR1 and CDR2: SGHAT, FQNNGV. Trimming took off 1 base at V and 4 bases at J, with 10 bases between the two ends. This CDR3 comprises 14 residues.

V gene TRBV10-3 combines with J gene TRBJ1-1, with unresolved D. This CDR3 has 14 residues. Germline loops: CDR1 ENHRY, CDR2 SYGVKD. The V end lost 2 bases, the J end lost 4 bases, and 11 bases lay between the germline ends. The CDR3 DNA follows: TGTGCCATCAGTGAGACACATAGCACCACTGAAGCTTTCTTT. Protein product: CAISETHSTTEAFF.

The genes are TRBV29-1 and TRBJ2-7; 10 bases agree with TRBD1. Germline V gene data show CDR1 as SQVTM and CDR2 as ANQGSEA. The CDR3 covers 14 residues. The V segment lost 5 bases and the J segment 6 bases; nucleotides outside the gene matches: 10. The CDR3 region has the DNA TGCAGCGTTAGGACAGGGGGTAGGAGTCGCGAGCAGTACTTC. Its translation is CSVRTGGRSREQYF.

This chain's CDR3 is CASSSQQGRNSPLHF. The CDR3 region has the DNA TGCGCCAGCAGCTCCCAACAGGGAAGGAATTCACCCCTCCACTTT. The genes are TRBV5-1 and TRBJ1-6; tentatively, D is TRBD1 (6 bases). Trimming removed 3 bases at V and 7 bases at J, with 14 bases between. The CDR3 extends over 15 amino acids. Germline lookup yields CDR1 SGHRS and CDR2 YFSETQ. Supplemented by reference TRBV5-1 and TRBJ1-6, the full variable domain reads KAGVTQTPRYLIKTRGQQVTLSCSPISGHRSVSWYQQTPGQGLQFLFEYFSETQRNKGNFPGRFSGRQFSNSRSEMNVSTLELGDSALYLCASSSQQGRNSPLHFGNGTRLTVT.

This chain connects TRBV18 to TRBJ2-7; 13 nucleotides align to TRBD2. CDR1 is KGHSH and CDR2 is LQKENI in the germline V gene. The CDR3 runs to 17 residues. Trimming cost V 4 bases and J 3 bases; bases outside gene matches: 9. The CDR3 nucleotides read TGTGCCAGCTCACAGTCAAAACTAGCGGGGGGGGTCTACGAGCAGTACTTC. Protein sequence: CASSQSKLAGGVYEQYF.

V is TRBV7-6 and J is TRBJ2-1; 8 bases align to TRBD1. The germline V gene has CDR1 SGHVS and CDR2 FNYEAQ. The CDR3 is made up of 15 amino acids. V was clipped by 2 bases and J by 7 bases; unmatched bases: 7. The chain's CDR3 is CASSLLGQGNNEQFF. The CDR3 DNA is TGTGCCAGCAGCTTATTAGGACAGGGAAATAATGAGCAGTTCTTC.

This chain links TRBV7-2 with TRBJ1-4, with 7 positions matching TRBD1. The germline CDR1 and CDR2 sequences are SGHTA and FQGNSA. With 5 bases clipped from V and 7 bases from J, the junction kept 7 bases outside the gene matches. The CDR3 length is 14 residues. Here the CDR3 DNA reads TGTGCCAGCAGCCTGACAGGGCAGGGTGAAAAACTGTTTTTT. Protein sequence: CASSLTGQGEKLFF.

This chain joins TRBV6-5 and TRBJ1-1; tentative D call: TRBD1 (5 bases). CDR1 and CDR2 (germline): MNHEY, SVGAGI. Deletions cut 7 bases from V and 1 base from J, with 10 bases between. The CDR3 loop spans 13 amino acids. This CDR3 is CASTGHRNTEAFF. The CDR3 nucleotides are TGTGCCAGCACAGGACACAGGAACACTGAAGCTTTCTTT.

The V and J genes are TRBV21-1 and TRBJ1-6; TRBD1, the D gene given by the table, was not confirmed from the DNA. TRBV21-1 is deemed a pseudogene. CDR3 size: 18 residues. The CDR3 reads CASSKIGRVPAHNSPLHF. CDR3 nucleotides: TGTGCCAGCAGCAAAATCGGCAGGGTCCCCGCGCATAATTCACCCCTCCACTTT.

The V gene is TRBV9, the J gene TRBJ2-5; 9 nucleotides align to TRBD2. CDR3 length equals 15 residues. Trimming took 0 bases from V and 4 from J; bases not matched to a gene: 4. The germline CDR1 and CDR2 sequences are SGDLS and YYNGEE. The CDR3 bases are TGTGCCAGCAGCGTAGATGGGACTAGCACAGAGACCCAGTACTTC. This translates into CASSVDGTSTETQYF.

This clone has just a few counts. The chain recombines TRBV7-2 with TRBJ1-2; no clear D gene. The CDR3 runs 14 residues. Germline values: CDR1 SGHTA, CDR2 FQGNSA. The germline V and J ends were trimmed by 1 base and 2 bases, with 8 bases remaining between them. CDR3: CASSLEHRNYGYTF. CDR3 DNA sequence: TGTGCCAGCAGCTTAGAGCACAGAAACTATGGCTACACCTTC. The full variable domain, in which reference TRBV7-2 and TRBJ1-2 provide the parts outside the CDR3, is GAGVSQSPSNKVTEKGKDVELRCDPISGHTALYWYRQSLGQGLEFLIYFQGNSAPDKSGLPSDRFSAERTGGSVSTLTIQRTQQEDSAVYLCASSLEHRNYGYTFGSGTRLTVV.

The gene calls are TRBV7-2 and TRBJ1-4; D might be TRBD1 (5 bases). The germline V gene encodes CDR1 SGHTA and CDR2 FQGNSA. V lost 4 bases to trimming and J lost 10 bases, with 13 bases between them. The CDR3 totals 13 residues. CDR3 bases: TGTGCCAGCAGCTCAGGGACTCTCGGAAAACTGTTTTTT. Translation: CASSSGTLGKLFF.

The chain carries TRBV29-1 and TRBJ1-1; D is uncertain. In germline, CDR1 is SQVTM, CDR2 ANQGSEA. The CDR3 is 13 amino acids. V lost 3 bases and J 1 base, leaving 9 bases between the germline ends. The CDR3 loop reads CSVEVVRNTEAFF. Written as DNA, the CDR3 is TGCAGCGTTGAGGTAGTACGGAACACTGAAGCTTTCTTT.

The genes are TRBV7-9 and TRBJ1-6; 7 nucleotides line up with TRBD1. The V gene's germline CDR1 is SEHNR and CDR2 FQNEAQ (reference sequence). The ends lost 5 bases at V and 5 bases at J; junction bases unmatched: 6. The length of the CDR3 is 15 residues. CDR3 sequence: CASSTRDRNNSPLHF. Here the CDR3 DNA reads TGTGCCAGCAGCACCCGGGACAGAAATAATTCACCCCTCCACTTT.

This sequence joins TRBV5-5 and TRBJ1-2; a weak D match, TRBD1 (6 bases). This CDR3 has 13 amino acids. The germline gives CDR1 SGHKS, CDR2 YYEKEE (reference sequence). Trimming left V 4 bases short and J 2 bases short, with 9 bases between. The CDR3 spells CASSITGNYGYTF. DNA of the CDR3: TGTGCCAGCAGCATTACAGGGAACTATGGCTACACCTTC.

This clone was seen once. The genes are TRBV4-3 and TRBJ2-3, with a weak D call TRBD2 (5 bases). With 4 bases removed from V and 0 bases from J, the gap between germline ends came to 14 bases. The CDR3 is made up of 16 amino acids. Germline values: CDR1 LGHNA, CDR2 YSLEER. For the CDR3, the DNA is TGCGCCAGCAGCCCAGCTCGGGGTTTAAGCACAGATACGCAGTATTTT. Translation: CASSPARGLSTDTQYF.

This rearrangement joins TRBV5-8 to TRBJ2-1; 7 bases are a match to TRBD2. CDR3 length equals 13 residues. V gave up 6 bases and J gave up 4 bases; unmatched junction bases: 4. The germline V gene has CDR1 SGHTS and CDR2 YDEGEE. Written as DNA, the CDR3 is TGTGCCAGCAAGGGACTACAGTACAATGAGCAGTTCTTC. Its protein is CASKGLQYNEQFF. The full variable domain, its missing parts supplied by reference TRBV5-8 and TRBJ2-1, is EAGVTQSPTHLIKTRGQQATLRCSPISGHTSVYWYQQALGLGLQFLLWYDEGEERNRGNFPPRFSGRQFPNYSSELNVNALELEDSALYLCASKGLQYNEQFFGPGTRLTVL.

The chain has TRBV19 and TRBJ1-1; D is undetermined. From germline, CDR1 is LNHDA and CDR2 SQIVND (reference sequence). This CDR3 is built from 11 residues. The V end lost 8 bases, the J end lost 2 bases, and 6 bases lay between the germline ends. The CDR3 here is CASGVNTEAFF. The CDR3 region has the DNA TGTGCCAGTGGAGTTAACACTGAAGCTTTCTTT.

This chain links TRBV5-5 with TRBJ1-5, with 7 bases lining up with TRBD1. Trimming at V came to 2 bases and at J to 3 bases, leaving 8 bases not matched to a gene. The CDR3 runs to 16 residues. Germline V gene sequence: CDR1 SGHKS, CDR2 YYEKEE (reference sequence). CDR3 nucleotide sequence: TGTGCCAGCAGCTTTGAGACAGGGCCCTACAATCAGCCCCAGCATTTT. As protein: CASSFETGPYNQPQHF. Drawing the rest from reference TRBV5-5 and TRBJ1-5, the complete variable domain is DAGVTQSPTHLIKTRGQQVTLRCSPISGHKSVSWYQQVLGQGPQFIFQYYEKEERGRGNFPDRFSARQFPNYSSELNVNALLLGDSALYLCASSFETGPYNQPQHFGDGTRLSIL.

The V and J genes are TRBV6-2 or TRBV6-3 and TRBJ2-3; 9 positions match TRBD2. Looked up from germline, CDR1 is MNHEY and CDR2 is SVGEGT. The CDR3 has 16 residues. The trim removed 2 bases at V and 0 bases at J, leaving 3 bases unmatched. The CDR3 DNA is TGTGCCAGCAGTTACGGCGGGGGGGTTAGCACAGATACGCAGTATTTT. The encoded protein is CASSYGGGVSTDTQYF.

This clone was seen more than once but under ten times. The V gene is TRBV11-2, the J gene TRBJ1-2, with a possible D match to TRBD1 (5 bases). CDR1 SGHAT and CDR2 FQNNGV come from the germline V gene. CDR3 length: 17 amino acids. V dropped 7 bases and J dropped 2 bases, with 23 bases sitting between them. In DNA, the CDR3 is TGTGCCAGCACCAGACCTGATGGGCCCAGGGCCAACTATGGCTACACCTTC. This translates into CASTRPDGPRANYGYTF.

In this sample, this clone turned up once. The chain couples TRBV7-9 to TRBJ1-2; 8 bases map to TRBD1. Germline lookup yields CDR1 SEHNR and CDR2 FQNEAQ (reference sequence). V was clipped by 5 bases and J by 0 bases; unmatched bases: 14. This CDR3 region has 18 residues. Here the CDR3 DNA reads TGTGCCAGCAGCGGGACAGGTGCTCCCTTACCCCCTAACTATGGCTACACCTTC. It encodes CASSGTGAPLPPNYGYTF.

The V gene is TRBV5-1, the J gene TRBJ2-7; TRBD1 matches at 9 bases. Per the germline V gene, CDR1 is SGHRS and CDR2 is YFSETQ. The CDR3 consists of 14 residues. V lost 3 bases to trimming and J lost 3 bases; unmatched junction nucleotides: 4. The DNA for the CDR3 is TGCGCCAGCAGCTGGGACAGGGCCCTCTACGAGCAGTACTTC. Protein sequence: CASSWDRALYEQYF. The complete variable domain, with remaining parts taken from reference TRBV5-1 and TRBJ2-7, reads KAGVTQTPRYLIKTRGQQVTLSCSPISGHRSVSWYQQTPGQGLQFLFEYFSETQRNKGNFPGRFSGRQFSNSRSEMNVSTLELGDSALYLCASSWDRALYEQYFGPGTRLTVT.

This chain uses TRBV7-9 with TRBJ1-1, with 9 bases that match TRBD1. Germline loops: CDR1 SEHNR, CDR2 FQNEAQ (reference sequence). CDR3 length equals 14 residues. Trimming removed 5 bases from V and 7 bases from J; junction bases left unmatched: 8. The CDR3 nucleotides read TGTGCCAGCAGCCGGGACAGGGAGGTAAATGAAGCTTTCTTT. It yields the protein CASSRDREVNEAFF.

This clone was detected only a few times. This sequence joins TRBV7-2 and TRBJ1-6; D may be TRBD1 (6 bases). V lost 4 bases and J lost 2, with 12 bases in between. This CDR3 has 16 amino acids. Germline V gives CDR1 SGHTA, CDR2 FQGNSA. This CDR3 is CASSSGGGAYNSPLHF. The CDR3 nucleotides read TGTGCCAGCAGCTCCGGTGGGGGCGCCTATAATTCACCCCTCCACTTT.

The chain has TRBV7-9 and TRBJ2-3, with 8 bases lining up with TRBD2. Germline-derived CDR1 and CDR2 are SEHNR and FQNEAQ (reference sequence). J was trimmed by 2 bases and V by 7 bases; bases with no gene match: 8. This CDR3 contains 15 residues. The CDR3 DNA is TGTGCCAGCACCTTTAGCGGGGCCTCCACAGATACGCAGTATTTT. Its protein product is CASTFSGASTDTQYF. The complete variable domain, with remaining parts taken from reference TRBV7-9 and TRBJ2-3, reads DTGVSQNPRHKITKRGQNVTFRCDPISEHNRLYWYRQTLGQGPEFLTYFQNEAQLEKSRLLSDRFSAERPKGSFSTLEIQRTEQGDSAMYLCASTFSGASTDTQYFGPGTRLTVL.

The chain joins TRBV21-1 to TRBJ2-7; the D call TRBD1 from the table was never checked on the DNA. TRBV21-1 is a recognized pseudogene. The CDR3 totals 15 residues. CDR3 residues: CASSPRRTASYEQYF. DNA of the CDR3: TGTGCCAGCAGCCCCCGAAGGACAGCCTCCTACGAGCAGTACTTC.

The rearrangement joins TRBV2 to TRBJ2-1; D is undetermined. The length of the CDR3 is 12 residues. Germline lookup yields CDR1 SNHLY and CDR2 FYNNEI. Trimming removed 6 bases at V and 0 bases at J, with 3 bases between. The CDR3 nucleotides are TGTGCCAGCAGGAGCTCCTACAATGAGCAGTTCTTC. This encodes CASRSSYNEQFF. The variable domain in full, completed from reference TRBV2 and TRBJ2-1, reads EPEVTQTPSHQVTQMGQEVILRCVPISNHLYFYWYRQILGQKVEFLVSFYNNEISEKSEIFDDQFSVERPDGSNFTLKIRSTKLEDSAMYFCASRSSYNEQFFGPGTRLTVL.

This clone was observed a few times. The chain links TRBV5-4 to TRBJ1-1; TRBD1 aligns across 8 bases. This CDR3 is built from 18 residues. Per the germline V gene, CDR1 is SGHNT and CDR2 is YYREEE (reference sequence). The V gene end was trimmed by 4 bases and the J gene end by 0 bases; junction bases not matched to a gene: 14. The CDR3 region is CASSPPGQGGRLNTEAFF. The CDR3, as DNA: TGTGCCAGCAGCCCACCTGGACAGGGAGGGAGGTTGAACACTGAAGCTTTCTTT.

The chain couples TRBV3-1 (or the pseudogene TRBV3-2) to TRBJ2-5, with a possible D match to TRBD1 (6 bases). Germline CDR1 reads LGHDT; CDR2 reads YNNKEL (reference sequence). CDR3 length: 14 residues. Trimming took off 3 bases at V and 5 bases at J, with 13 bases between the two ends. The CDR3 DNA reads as TGTGCCAGCAGCCAGGGGGACAAGGGTGAGACCCAGTACTTC. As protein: CASSQGDKGETQYF.